The rows below give T cell receptor beta chains drawn from one sample of a study of blood T cell repertoires in COVID-19. Data came from immunoSEQ multiplex PCR; TCRdb stores just in-frame clones and leaves some out. The data contain approximately 150,000 clones, about nine tenths of them singletons. Input material: PBMCs or T cells enriched from blood (not recorded which). These receptors originate from a woman aged 40-49 years who had been exposed to COVID-19. CDR3s include the opening cysteine and the closing phenylalanine or tryptophan. The D gene is left open where the match is weak. Clone size appears in some rows only: once, few, many, or a class for an expanded clone.

cdr3_length	clone_size	v_call	d_call	j_call	cdr3_aa	cdr3_nt
16	-	TRBV3-1/TRBV3-2	TRBD2	TRBJ2-7	CASSQGGTSGPYEQYF	TGTGCCAGCAGCCAAGGTGGGACTAGCGGACCCTACGAGCAGTACTTC
16	-	TRBV5-1	-	TRBJ2-3	CASSLSRTASTDTQYF	TGCGCCAGCAGCTTGTCCCGGACAGCAAGCACAGATACGCAGTATTTT
14	-	TRBV27	TRBD1	TRBJ2-7	CASSDRGFSYEQYF	TGTGCCAGCAGCGACAGGGGGTTTTCCTACGAGCAGTACTTC
17	-	TRBV3-1/TRBV3-2	TRBD1	TRBJ1-2	CASSQDLGQGAYYGYTF	TGTGCCAGCAGCCAAGATCTGGGACAGGGGGCCTACTATGGCTACACCTTC
13	-	TRBV6-5	-	TRBJ1-2	CASNPDTGYGYTF	TGTGCCAGCAACCCGGACACTGGCTATGGCTACACCTTC
14	-	TRBV6-5	-	TRBJ1-3	CASTTGGVGNTIYF	TGTGCCAGCACGACCGGGGGGGTCGGTAACACCATATATTTT
13	once	TRBV18	TRBD1	TRBJ1-1	CASHHRGGTEAFF	TGTGCCAGCCACCACAGGGGCGGGACTGAAGCTTTCTTT
14	-	TRBV19	-	TRBJ1-2	CASSMRPPVIGYTF	TGTGCCAGTAGTATGAGGCCCCCGGTTATTGGCTACACCTTC
16	-	TRBV6-5	-	TRBJ1-1	CASSYLFGEFGTEAFF	TGTGCCAGCAGTTATTTATTCGGTGAGTTTGGCACTGAAGCTTTCTTT
15	few	TRBV28	TRBD1	TRBJ1-4	CASSFYRGRNEKLFF	TGTGCCAGCAGTTTTTACAGGGGGCGGAATGAAAAACTGTTTTTT
14	-	TRBV28	-	TRBJ1-6	CATFNVLDNSPLHF	TGTGCCACCTTCAATGTACTCGATAATTCACCCCTCCACTTT
16	few	TRBV3-1/TRBV3-2	TRBD1	TRBJ1-1	CASSQRAQGGDTEAFF	TGTGCCAGCAGCCAGAGGGCACAGGGGGGGGACACTGAAGCTTTCTTT
18	-	TRBV5-6	-	TRBJ1-1	CASSLMSAPFRDNTEAFF	TGTGCCAGCAGCTTGATGAGCGCCCCCTTCCGGGATAACACTGAAGCTTTCTTT
16	-	TRBV7-9	TRBD2	TRBJ2-1	CASSSIAGGLSNEQFF	TGTGCCAGCAGCTCGATAGCGGGGGGGCTGAGCAATGAGCAGTTCTTC
14	-	TRBV3-1/TRBV3-2	-	TRBJ2-5	CASSQARGQSSQYF	TGTGCCAGCAGCCAAGCGCGAGGTCAATCGTCCCAGTACTTC
13	-	TRBV19	TRBD1	TRBJ1-5	CASSDRGRQPQHF	TGTGCCAGTAGCGACAGGGGTCGTCAGCCCCAGCATTTT
17	-	TRBV5-1	-	TRBJ2-2	CASTGGRGEVETGELFF	TGCGCCAGCACCGGAGGCAGGGGTGAGGTGGAAACCGGGGAGCTGTTTTTT
14	-	TRBV5-1	TRBD1	TRBJ2-7	CASSPGDRGREQYF	TGCGCCAGCAGCCCCGGAGACAGGGGGCGGGAGCAGTACTTC
16	-	TRBV5-4	-	TRBJ2-1	CASSLAGGGPYNEQFF	TGTGCCAGCAGCTTGGCCGGCGGGGGCCCCTACAATGAGCAGTTCTTC
15	-	TRBV27	TRBD1	TRBJ2-7	CASSNRGQGAYEQYF	TGTGCCAGCTCCAACAGAGGACAGGGGGCTTACGAGCAGTACTTC
14	-	TRBV19	-	TRBJ2-2	CASSQQGGTGELFF	TGTGCCAGTAGTCAGCAGGGAGGCACCGGGGAGCTGTTTTTT
16	-	TRBV11-3	TRBD2	TRBJ2-2	CASSPGLASITGELFF	TGTGCCAGCAGCCCCGGACTAGCATCTATCACCGGGGAGCTGTTTTTT
14	-	TRBV7-2	TRBD1	TRBJ2-1	CASSTRDSYNEQFF	TGTGCCAGCAGCACCCGGGACAGTTACAATGAGCAGTTCTTC
16	-	TRBV2	TRBD1	TRBJ2-1	CASSGTTGQVLNEQFF	TGTGCCAGCAGTGGAACTACGGGACAGGTACTCAATGAGCAGTTCTTC
11	-	TRBV6-6	-	TRBJ1-2	CASGPNYGYTF	TGTGCCAGCGGTCCGAACTATGGCTACACCTTC
15	-	TRBV5-1	TRBD2	TRBJ2-3	CASSATSGNTDTQYF	TGCGCCAGCAGCGCTACTAGCGGGAACACAGATACGCAGTATTTT
15	-	TRBV29-1	-	TRBJ2-2	CSVERQGRLTGELFF	TGCAGCGTTGAAAGGCAGGGGCGTTTGACCGGGGAGCTGTTTTTT
15	-	TRBV5-6	TRBD1	TRBJ1-6	CASSLRGTGFSPLHF	TGTGCCAGCAGCTTGCGTGGGACAGGGTTTTCACCCCTCCACTTT
17	once	TRBV5-5	-	TRBJ2-3	CASSSAFIAVGTDTQYF	TGTGCCAGCAGCTCCGCCTTTATAGCGGTGGGAACAGATACGCAGTATTTT
14	-	TRBV19	TRBD1	TRBJ2-1	CASTTTGGFNEQFF	TGTGCCAGTACAACGACAGGGGGCTTTAATGAGCAGTTCTTC
17	-	TRBV28	TRBD2	TRBJ2-2	CASSSLGLAGFHGELFF	TGTGCCAGCAGTTCCCTGGGACTAGCGGGATTCCACGGGGAGCTGTTTTTT
15	-	TRBV27	TRBD2	TRBJ2-1	CASSIRLAAHNEQFF	TGTGCCAGCAGTATCAGACTAGCGGCACACAATGAGCAGTTCTTC
15	-	TRBV4-3	TRBD2	TRBJ2-5	CASSQVPSGKETQYF	TGCGCCAGCAGCCAGGTCCCTAGCGGGAAGGAGACCCAGTACTTC
14	-	TRBV24-1	TRBD1	TRBJ2-5	CATSETGTRETQYF	TGTGCCACCAGTGAGACAGGGACGCGAGAGACCCAGTACTTC
14	-	TRBV9	TRBD1	TRBJ1-4	CASSVRGRGEKLFF	TGTGCCAGCAGCGTCAGGGGGCGAGGGGAAAAACTGTTTTTT
14	-	TRBV5-1	TRBD1	TRBJ2-7	CASSKQTGGYEQYF	TGCGCCAGCAGCAAGCAGACAGGGGGCTACGAGCAGTACTTC
11	-	TRBV11-2	-	TRBJ1-2	CASSSNYGYTF	TGTGCCAGCAGCTCGAACTATGGCTACACCTTC
15	once	TRBV28	TRBD1	TRBJ1-4	CASRGGGTGARKLFF	TGTGCCAGCAGGGGAGGCGGGACAGGGGCGCGAAAACTGTTTTTT
15	-	TRBV18	TRBD1	TRBJ2-7	CASSPGQGIGYEQYF	TGTGCCAGCTCACCGGGACAGGGAATCGGCTACGAGCAGTACTTC
13	-	TRBV12-5	-	TRBJ1-1	CASVREWNTEAFF	TGTGCTAGTGTTCGGGAATGGAACACTGAAGCTTTCTTT
14	-	TRBV7-2	-	TRBJ1-3	CASSLGPGGNTIYF	TGTGCCAGCAGCTTAGGCCCGGGAGGAAACACCATATATTTT
13	-	TRBV5-1	-	TRBJ2-1	CASSLAGEDEQFF	TGCGCCAGCAGCTTAGCCGGGGAAGATGAGCAGTTCTTC
12	-	TRBV6-1	-	TRBJ1-1	CASSDTARDAFF	TGTGCCAGCAGTGACACCGCCCGAGATGCTTTCTTT
15	-	TRBV19	TRBD2	TRBJ2-1	CASSIRPGGGNEQFF	TGTGCCAGTAGTATTCGTCCGGGAGGGGGAAATGAGCAGTTCTTC
18	few	TRBV11-2	TRBD2	TRBJ2-7	CASSSSPFLAGDRYEQYF	TGTGCCAGCAGCTCTAGTCCATTCCTAGCGGGGGATCGGTACGAGCAGTACTTC
18	-	TRBV2	-	TRBJ1-5	CASSPDRGDKISNQPQHF	TGTGCCAGCAGTCCTGATCGGGGGGACAAGATTAGCAATCAGCCCCAGCATTTT
12	-	TRBV12-3/TRBV12-4	TRBD1	TRBJ1-1	CASSTRQGTTFF	TGTGCCAGCAGTACCCGACAGGGGACGACTTTCTTT
16	-	TRBV7-9	-	TRBJ2-7	CASSLDQAGSAYEQYF	TGTGCCAGCAGCTTAGATCAGGCGGGATCGGCCTACGAGCAGTACTTC
16	-	TRBV4-2	TRBD1	TRBJ2-3	CASSQVRGQETDTQYF	TGTGCCAGCAGCCAAGTTAGAGGACAGGAAACAGATACGCAGTATTTT
10	-	TRBV29-1	-	TRBJ1-1	CSVVFTEAFF	TGCAGCGTTGTCTTCACTGAAGCTTTCTTT